This T cell receptor (beta chain) emerged from a study of PD-L1 blockade in urothelial cancer. Across the study: Patients commenced intravenous atezolizumab, 1,200 mg every 3 weeks, in 2014.

Study-wide results and caveats: In blood sampled pretreatment, TCR clonality below the median predicted better survival.

Germline V lookup: CDR1 ENHRY, CDR2 SYGVKD. Trimming at V came to 6 bases and at J to 4 bases, leaving 12 bases not matched to a gene. CDR3 length: 16 amino acids. Regarding this clone: Its cognate antigen is unknown.

Specified time point: peripheral blood 6 weeks after treatment start. Here immunoSEQ multiplex PCR was the method, and the copy in TCRdb shows in-frame clones only, minus some. The table shows tens of thousands of clones, with 85% to 90% occurring only once. This sequence was found in a man aged 55 to 70 with urothelial cancer. Sequenced material: PBMCs, taken around atezolizumab (anti-PD-L1) treatment. This chain joins TRBV10-3 and TRBJ2-3, with 8 bases matching TRBD1. The CDR3 here is CAIRGTGTSRSDTQYF. CDR3 nucleotide sequence: TGTGCCATCAGGGGGACAGGCACATCCCGTTCAGATACGCAGTATTTT.